This T cell receptor (beta chain) was profiled in a study of OX40 agonist ivuxolimab in advanced cancers. About the full investigation: The costimulatory receptor OX40 (CD134) was targeted by ivuxolimab, a fully human IgG2 agonistic monoclonal antibody. The dose-escalation cohort was 80% to 90% male with a mean age of around 62 years, ranging from about 23 to 85. Peripheral TCRbeta sequencing aimed to test whether ivuxolimab altered TCR sequence diversity and caused clonal T-cell expansion. Intravenous ivuxolimab was administered to patients every 2 weeks at six dose levels: 0.01, 0.1, 0.3, 1.5, 3 and 10 mg/kg. Of the 52 patients in dose escalation, about 20 had hepatocellular carcinoma, around 15 had melanoma, 9 had renal cell carcinoma and 9 had head and neck cancer. The paper reports the monotherapy dose-escalation portion (N ≈ 50 patients) of the phase I ivuxolimab trial. Partial responses occurred in three dose-escalation patients, of whom one had hepatocellular carcinoma and two had cutaneous melanoma. Prior anti-PD-1, anti-PD-L1 or anti-CTLA-4 therapy was permitted, and 30% to 45% of dose-escalation patients had received checkpoint inhibitors. Broad study findings and their caveats: At doses of 0.1 to 3.0 mg/kg, clonal expansion of both CD4+ and CD8+ blood T cells was observed from baseline to week 6. In partial responders in the 0.1-3.0 mg/kg groups, normalized peripheral clonal expansion was found to be among the lowest, especially among CD8+ T cells. Low levels of normalized T-cell clonal expansion were also seen in some nonresponding patients. Which antigens the clonally expanded peripheral T cells were specific for was not determined. After ivuxolimab, CD8+ T cells had more expanded clones than CD4+ T cells on average.

The trial excluded patients who had a history of autoimmune disease or who were on systemic immunosuppression. Peripheral blood for TCR sequencing was collected from all dose cohorts at baseline, on cycle 4 day 1, and on cycle 7 day 1. The samples were drawn from a first-in-human, open-label, multicenter phase I dose-escalation trial of ivuxolimab. Adults with locally advanced or metastatic melanoma, renal cell, hepatocellular, or head and neck squamous cell carcinoma were enrolled in the trial. Before TCR sequencing, CD4+ T cells and CD8+ T cells from peripheral blood were sorted into separate populations. V and J are trimmed by 3 bases and 6 bases, and the gene matches miss 5 bases of the junction. In the germline V gene, CDR1 corresponds to SGHRS and CDR2 to YFSETQ. The cysteine opens and the phenylalanine closes a CDR3 of 14 amino acids. The sequence is cut down to CDR3 DNA, 42 bases in frame from base 1.

Remarks on this clone: Its antigen specificity is not known. Per-nucleotide qualities are absent, and no much larger clonotype sits a single base away.

Genomic DNA was extracted from sorted cells for sequencing of the TCRbeta CDR3 region. The immunoSEQ Assay was used for sequencing of TCRbeta CDR3 regions. The source is immuneACCESS, and TCRdb retained only in-frame sequences with V and J called. Part of the clones is not carried over; for the studies checked, unresolved V genes explain less than half of this, and the remainder is unexplained. The sample table lists 57,000 or so clones, 84% of them with a count of one. Jointly, the top ten make up around 0.65% of the sample. Material: CD4+ or CD8+ T cells sorted from blood, obtained in a trial of the OX40 agonist ivuxolimab. Here the chain combines TRBV5-1 and TRBJ2-1; 8 junctional bases match TRBD2. The TCR was taken from an adult with an advanced solid tumor such as melanoma, head and neck, liver or kidney cancer. At the DNA level, the sequence is TGCGCCAGCAGCTCCGGGACTAGGCCCAATGAGCAGTTCTTC. Its translation is CASSSGTRPNEQFF. The variable domain in full, with residues beyond the CDR3 obtained from the reference TRBV5-1 and TRBJ2-1 genes, is KAGVTQTPRYLIKTRGQQVTLSCSPISGHRSVSWYQQTPGQGLQFLFEYFSETQRNKGNFPGRFSGRQFSNSRSEMNVSTLELGDSALYLCASSSGTRPNEQFFGPGTRLTVL.